These T cell receptor beta chains were read from a single sample in a study of cytomegalovirus exposure and HLA in healthy donors. The protocol was immunoSEQ multiplex PCR, while the TCRdb copy is restricted to in-frame clones and leaves out a portion. The table includes about 120,000 clones, less than 80% detected once. The specimen sequenced was PBMCs. The receptors stem from a woman in her forties or fifties in good health and CMV-seronegative. The CDR3 runs from the conserved cysteine through the conserved F or W. Fields, in order: J gene, V gene, clone size, D gene, CDR3 protein, CDR3 DNA. The D gene is left open where the match is weak. Clone size appears in some rows only: once, few, many, or a class for an expanded clone.

j_gene: TRBJ2-7
v_gene: TRBV27
abundance: .
d_gene: .
CDR3aa: CASSLYGSGFEQYF
CDR3nt: TGTGCCAGCAGTTTATACGGGAGTGGATTCGAGCAGTACTTC

j_gene: TRBJ1-1
v_gene: TRBV7-9
abundance: .
d_gene: TRBD1
CDR3aa: CASTPGQGDTEAFF
CDR3nt: TGTGCCAGCACCCCGGGGCAGGGGGACACTGAAGCTTTCTTT

j_gene: TRBJ1-4
v_gene: TRBV2
abundance: .
d_gene: TRBD1
CDR3aa: CASSGTAEKLFF
CDR3nt: TGTGCCAGCTCCGGGACAGCTGAAAAACTGTTTTTT

j_gene: TRBJ2-1
v_gene: TRBV7-9
abundance: .
d_gene: .
CDR3aa: CASSLEGSSYNEQFF
CDR3nt: TGTGCCAGCAGCTTGGAGGGGAGCTCCTACAATGAGCAGTTCTTC

j_gene: TRBJ1-2
v_gene: TRBV9
abundance: once
d_gene: .
CDR3aa: CASSGDLRGFHYGYTF
CDR3nt: TGTGCCAGCAGCGGGGACCTCAGGGGATTTCACTATGGCTACACCTTC

j_gene: TRBJ1-6
v_gene: TRBV7-3
abundance: .
d_gene: .
CDR3aa: CASSSGGSFSPLHF
CDR3nt: TGTGCCAGCAGCTCCGGGGGTTCCTTTTCACCCCTCCACTTT

j_gene: TRBJ2-7
v_gene: TRBV5-1
abundance: few
d_gene: TRBD1
CDR3aa: CASRTGGSSYEQYF
CDR3nt: TGCGCCAGCAGGACAGGGGGAAGCTCCTACGAGCAGTACTTC

j_gene: TRBJ1-2
v_gene: TRBV28
abundance: .
d_gene: TRBD1
CDR3aa: CASSQMGGQADTYGYTF
CDR3nt: TGTGCCAGCAGTCAAATGGGGGGACAGGCAGATACGTATGGCTACACCTTC

j_gene: TRBJ2-7
v_gene: TRBV28
abundance: few
d_gene: .
CDR3aa: CASSLGRGSVSYEQYF
CDR3nt: TGTGCCAGCAGTTTGGGTAGGGGGTCAGTATCCTACGAGCAGTACTTC

j_gene: TRBJ2-3
v_gene: TRBV6-1
abundance: .
d_gene: .
CDR3aa: CASSVEGDTQYF
CDR3nt: TGTGCCAGCAGTGTAGAGGGAGATACGCAGTATTTT

j_gene: TRBJ1-1
v_gene: TRBV28
abundance: .
d_gene: .
CDR3aa: CASSLSTRQSFF
CDR3nt: TGTGCCAGCAGTCTATCTACGCGACAGTCATTCTTT

j_gene: TRBJ2-1
v_gene: TRBV28
abundance: .
d_gene: .
CDR3aa: CASSSPASGNNEQFF
CDR3nt: TGTGCCAGCAGTTCTCCCGCGTCAGGGAACAATGAGCAGTTCTTC

j_gene: TRBJ2-7
v_gene: TRBV27
abundance: .
d_gene: TRBD1
CDR3aa: CASSNPGPDRGYEQYF
CDR3nt: TGTGCCAGCAGTAACCCCGGTCCGGACAGGGGTTACGAGCAGTACTTC

j_gene: TRBJ1-1
v_gene: TRBV28
abundance: .
d_gene: .
CDR3aa: CASSFLGQLMNTEAFF
CDR3nt: TGTGCCAGCAGTTTCCTAGGACAGCTCATGAACACTGAAGCTTTCTTT

j_gene: TRBJ1-6
v_gene: TRBV27
abundance: few
d_gene: .
CDR3aa: CASSAIRERLPLHF
CDR3nt: TGTGCCAGCAGTGCAATCCGGGAGAGACTACCCCTCCACTTT

j_gene: TRBJ2-3
v_gene: TRBV4-2
abundance: once
d_gene: TRBD2
CDR3aa: CASSQVGAGGADTQYF
CDR3nt: TGTGCCAGCAGCCAAGTAGGCGCGGGAGGCGCAGATACGCAGTATTTT

j_gene: TRBJ2-7
v_gene: TRBV4-3
abundance: once
d_gene: .
CDR3aa: CASSHVGGRGEQYF
CDR3nt: TGCGCCAGCAGCCATGTCGGGGGGCGCGGCGAGCAGTACTTC

j_gene: TRBJ2-7
v_gene: TRBV5-6
abundance: once
d_gene: TRBD2
CDR3aa: CASSADWRERNEQYF
CDR3nt: TGTGCCAGCAGCGCCGACTGGCGGGAGAGAAACGAGCAGTACTTC

j_gene: TRBJ1-1
v_gene: TRBV10-3
abundance: .
d_gene: .
CDR3aa: CAISQWGPGEAFF
CDR3nt: TGTGCCATCAGCCAGTGGGGCCCTGGTGAAGCTTTCTTT

j_gene: TRBJ2-2
v_gene: TRBV28
abundance: .
d_gene: .
CDR3aa: CASSYPTPHTGPPTNTGELFF
CDR3nt: TGTGCCAGCAGCTACCCCACCCCTCACACAGGGCCCCCTACGAACACCGGGGAGCTGTTTTTT